The rows below give T cell receptor beta chains drawn from one sample of a study of blood T cell repertoires in COVID-19. The assay was immunoSEQ multiplex PCR, and TCRdb's table has in-frame clones only and misses some. The profile shows a few hundred thousand clones, around 84% of them singletons. The sample consisted of peripheral blood. The receptors shown here come from a man in his forties who had recovered from COVID-19. The CDR3 runs from the conserved cysteine through the conserved F or W. Each record gives: clone size, J gene, D gene, V gene, CDR3 DNA, CDR3 protein. A D gene is named only where the DNA matches it firmly. Size tells how often a clone was seen (once, few, many) or the class of an expanded clone, and some rows leave it out.

clone_size: -
j_call: TRBJ1-1
d_call: TRBD1
v_call: TRBV7-8
cdr3_nt: TGTGCCAGCAGCTTTGACAGGGGGCGAGGTTGGACTGAAGCTTTCTTT
cdr3_aa: CASSFDRGRGWTEAFF

clone_size: -
j_call: TRBJ2-7
d_call: TRBD1
v_call: TRBV19
cdr3_nt: TGTGCCAGTAGTGTCTTTGCCGGGACAGCCTTTACTGAGCAGTACTTC
cdr3_aa: CASSVFAGTAFTEQYF

clone_size: few
j_call: TRBJ1-5
d_call: TRBD1
v_call: TRBV30
cdr3_nt: TGTGCCTGGAGTGCCGGGGGACAGGGGGATCAGCCCCAGCATTTT
cdr3_aa: CAWSAGGQGDQPQHF

clone_size: -
j_call: TRBJ1-2
d_call: -
v_call: TRBV7-9
cdr3_nt: TGTGCCAGCAGCTTAGGCGGCCAGGGCTATGGCTACACCTTC
cdr3_aa: CASSLGGQGYGYTF

clone_size: -
j_call: TRBJ1-4
d_call: -
v_call: TRBV5-1
cdr3_nt: TGCGCCAGCAGCCCCGGACTGGGCCCTAATGAAAAACTGTTTTTT
cdr3_aa: CASSPGLGPNEKLFF

clone_size: few
j_call: TRBJ1-5
d_call: -
v_call: TRBV10-2
cdr3_nt: TGCGCCAGCAGGCAGGGGCTGGGACAGCCCCAGCATTTT
cdr3_aa: CASRQGLGQPQHF

clone_size: -
j_call: TRBJ1-3
d_call: -
v_call: TRBV4-3
cdr3_nt: TGCGCCAGCAGCCAAGGGGGCCTTGGAAACACCATATATTTT
cdr3_aa: CASSQGGLGNTIYF

clone_size: -
j_call: TRBJ2-5
d_call: -
v_call: TRBV14
cdr3_nt: TGTGCCAGCAGCCAAGTCCAGGGCCCCCAAGAGACCCAGTACTTC
cdr3_aa: CASSQVQGPQETQYF

clone_size: -
j_call: TRBJ2-7
d_call: -
v_call: TRBV5-1
cdr3_nt: TGCGCCAGCAGCTTGGGCGAGGACTTCTACGAGCAGTACTTC
cdr3_aa: CASSLGEDFYEQYF

clone_size: -
j_call: TRBJ1-2
d_call: -
v_call: TRBV5-4
cdr3_nt: TGTGCCAGCAGCGGGGGGGGAGCTAACTATGGCTACACCTTC
cdr3_aa: CASSGGGANYGYTF

clone_size: -
j_call: TRBJ2-5
d_call: TRBD1
v_call: TRBV2
cdr3_nt: TGTGCCAGCAGTGAATGGACAGGGCTGGAGACCCAGTACTTC
cdr3_aa: CASSEWTGLETQYF

clone_size: -
j_call: TRBJ1-4
d_call: -
v_call: TRBV5-1
cdr3_nt: TGCGCCAGCAGCTTGGAAGGAGAGGAAAAACTGTTTTTT
cdr3_aa: CASSLEGEEKLFF

clone_size: -
j_call: TRBJ1-2
d_call: -
v_call: TRBV4-1
cdr3_nt: TGCGCCAGCAGCCAAGGGGGGGACTATGGCTACACCTTC
cdr3_aa: CASSQGGDYGYTF

clone_size: few
j_call: TRBJ1-4
d_call: TRBD1
v_call: TRBV5-1
cdr3_nt: TGCGCCAGCAGCTTACGAACCGGGACAGGGGGCGAAAAACTGTTTTTT
cdr3_aa: CASSLRTGTGGEKLFF

clone_size: -
j_call: TRBJ1-2
d_call: TRBD1
v_call: TRBV5-1
cdr3_nt: TGCGCCAGCAGCTTGGGTTTCCAGGGGGGAGGCTACACCTTC
cdr3_aa: CASSLGFQGGGYTF

clone_size: once
j_call: TRBJ2-3
d_call: TRBD2
v_call: TRBV7-2
cdr3_nt: TGTGCCAGCAGCCTAATGGGACTAGCGGGACCAGATACGCAGTATTTT
cdr3_aa: CASSLMGLAGPDTQYF

clone_size: -
j_call: TRBJ1-1
d_call: -
v_call: TRBV6-5
cdr3_nt: TGTGCCAGCAGTCCTATTTCAGGTACTGAAGCTTTCTTT
cdr3_aa: CASSPISGTEAFF

clone_size: few
j_call: TRBJ1-2
d_call: -
v_call: TRBV27
cdr3_nt: TGTGCCAGCAGTTCGGGGTGGGGACAAAATAACTATGGCTACACCTTC
cdr3_aa: CASSSGWGQNNYGYTF

clone_size: -
j_call: TRBJ1-5
d_call: -
v_call: TRBV19
cdr3_nt: TGTGCCAGTAGTAGTGGGGGGTCCTTGCCCCAGCATTTT
cdr3_aa: CASSSGGSLPQHF

clone_size: once
j_call: TRBJ1-4
d_call: TRBD1
v_call: TRBV5-1
cdr3_nt: TGCGCCAGCAGCCCGGGACAGCCTGGGGGAAAACTGTTTTTT
cdr3_aa: CASSPGQPGGKLFF

clone_size: -
j_call: TRBJ1-4
d_call: -
v_call: TRBV10-3
cdr3_nt: TGTGCCATCAGTGAGTCAGGGGGTCAGGATGAAAAACTGTTTTTT
cdr3_aa: CAISESGGQDEKLFF

clone_size: -
j_call: TRBJ2-4
d_call: TRBD1
v_call: TRBV7-2
cdr3_nt: TGTGCCAGCAGCTCAGGGGGTGTAGCCAAAAACATTCAGTACTTC
cdr3_aa: CASSSGGVAKNIQYF

clone_size: -
j_call: TRBJ2-2
d_call: -
v_call: TRBV10-3
cdr3_nt: TGTGCCATCAGCGAAAAACTAGAAACCGGGGAGCTGTTTTTT
cdr3_aa: CAISEKLETGELFF

clone_size: -
j_call: TRBJ2-3
d_call: TRBD2
v_call: TRBV25-1
cdr3_nt: TGTGCCAGCAGTGAATCACTCGGGACTAGCGGCACAGATACGCAGTATTTT
cdr3_aa: CASSESLGTSGTDTQYF

clone_size: once
j_call: TRBJ2-3
d_call: -
v_call: TRBV6-2/TRBV6-3
cdr3_nt: TGTGCCAGCAGTTACTCGCGGTCCACAGATACGCAGTATTTT
cdr3_aa: CASSYSRSTDTQYF

clone_size: -
j_call: TRBJ2-7
d_call: -
v_call: TRBV6-1
cdr3_nt: TGTGCCAGCAGTGAAGGATTAGCGGCTACCTACGAGCAGTACTTC
cdr3_aa: CASSEGLAATYEQYF

clone_size: -
j_call: TRBJ2-3
d_call: TRBD2
v_call: TRBV6-2/TRBV6-3
cdr3_nt: TGTGCCAGCAGTTACCCCTTAGCGGGGGGCACAGATACGCAGTATTTT
cdr3_aa: CASSYPLAGGTDTQYF

clone_size: -
j_call: TRBJ2-7
d_call: -
v_call: TRBV10-3
cdr3_nt: TGTGCCATCAGTGAGTCGGCCTCCTACGAGCAGTACTTC
cdr3_aa: CAISESASYEQYF

clone_size: -
j_call: TRBJ1-3
d_call: -
v_call: TRBV7-9
cdr3_nt: TGTGCCAGCAGCCCCGGTTCGGACACCATATATTTT
cdr3_aa: CASSPGSDTIYF

clone_size: -
j_call: TRBJ2-3
d_call: -
v_call: TRBV5-1
cdr3_nt: TGCGCCAGCAGCTTGGCGACAGCTTCAGATACGCAGTATTTT
cdr3_aa: CASSLATASDTQYF

clone_size: -
j_call: TRBJ1-1
d_call: -
v_call: TRBV6-2/TRBV6-3
cdr3_nt: TGTGCCAGCAGTCCCCAGAGGGCTAACACTGAAGCTTTCTTT
cdr3_aa: CASSPQRANTEAFF

clone_size: -
j_call: TRBJ2-7
d_call: -
v_call: TRBV7-9
cdr3_nt: TGTGCCAGCAGCGGCGGGCGGTCCTACGAGCAGTACTTC
cdr3_aa: CASSGGRSYEQYF

clone_size: once
j_call: TRBJ2-5
d_call: -
v_call: TRBV7-9
cdr3_nt: TGTGCCAGCAGCTCCAATCAAGAGACCCAGTACTTC
cdr3_aa: CASSSNQETQYF

clone_size: -
j_call: TRBJ2-3
d_call: TRBD2
v_call: TRBV10-1
cdr3_nt: TGCGCCAGCAGTGAGTCGGCTAGCGGTACAGATACGCAGTATTTT
cdr3_aa: CASSESASGTDTQYF

clone_size: -
j_call: TRBJ2-7
d_call: TRBD1
v_call: TRBV19
cdr3_nt: TGTGCCAGTAGTAGTACTGGGACAGGCATCTACGAGCAGTACTTC
cdr3_aa: CASSSTGTGIYEQYF

clone_size: once
j_call: TRBJ1-2
d_call: TRBD1
v_call: TRBV7-2
cdr3_nt: TGTGCCAGCAGCTTAGATCCAGGGGGAACCGGCTACACCTTC
cdr3_aa: CASSLDPGGTGYTF

clone_size: -
j_call: TRBJ2-1
d_call: TRBD2
v_call: TRBV27
cdr3_nt: TGTGCCACCAGGACTAGCAATGAGCAGTTCTTC
cdr3_aa: CATRTSNEQFF

clone_size: -
j_call: TRBJ2-2
d_call: TRBD2
v_call: TRBV19
cdr3_nt: TGTGCCAGTAGTACGACTAGCTGGACCGGGGAGCTGTTTTTT
cdr3_aa: CASSTTSWTGELFF

clone_size: -
j_call: TRBJ2-5
d_call: -
v_call: TRBV6-6
cdr3_nt: TGTGCCAGCACCGTCACAGGAGCCGAGACCCAGTACTTC
cdr3_aa: CASTVTGAETQYF

clone_size: -
j_call: TRBJ2-3
d_call: -
v_call: TRBV2
cdr3_nt: TGTGCCAGCAGTGAAGGCGCCTCCCCTGTGATTTATACGCAGTATTTT
cdr3_aa: CASSEGASPVIYTQYF

clone_size: once
j_call: TRBJ1-5
d_call: -
v_call: TRBV6-5
cdr3_nt: TGTGCCAGCAGTTACACTCAGGTGATCAATCAGCCCCAGCATTTT
cdr3_aa: CASSYTQVINQPQHF

clone_size: -
j_call: TRBJ2-7
d_call: TRBD1
v_call: TRBV6-5
cdr3_nt: TGTGCCACACAGGGGACAGGGAGATACGAGCAGTACTTC
cdr3_aa: CATQGTGRYEQYF

clone_size: once
j_call: TRBJ2-3
d_call: TRBD2
v_call: TRBV4-3
cdr3_nt: TGCGCCAGCAGCCAAGGGCTAGCGGGGGGGGATATGCAGTATTTT
cdr3_aa: CASSQGLAGGDMQYF